This T cell receptor beta chain was recorded in a study of T cell changes during pregnancy in multiple sclerosis. Here immunoSEQ multiplex PCR was the method, and the copy in TCRdb shows in-frame clones only, minus some. The profile shows roughly 41,000 clones, 90% to 95% of them singletons. Germline V gene data show CDR1 as SGHTA and CDR2 as FQGNSA. CDR3 length equals 15 residues. With 3 bases clipped from V and 4 bases from J, the junction kept 6 bases outside the gene matches. The rearrangement links TRBV7-2 to TRBJ2-7; TRBD2 agrees at 10 bases. Here the sequenced sample was peripheral blood, taken in the third trimester of pregnancy. The clonotype comes from a female donor with multiple sclerosis, enrolled in a pregnancy study. CDR3 in amino acids: CASSFMTSGLYEQYF. The CDR3 coding sequence is TGTGCCAGCAGCTTTATGACTAGCGGGCTATACGAGCAGTACTTC.